This record concerns one T cell receptor beta chain sequence. These data are taken from a study of blood T cell repertoires in COVID-19. Overall study context: The United States, Italy and Spain supplied acute and convalescent COVID-19 samples. From T cells, B-cell-depleted T cells, or PBMCs came the material, which was cDNA or gDNA.

The germline V gene has CDR1 SEHNR and CDR2 FQNEAQ (reference sequence). Losses at the gene ends were 2 bases for V and 8 bases for J; bases not matched to a gene: 6. This CDR3 region has 15 residues. Authors' methods: The assay estimated nucleated cells by amplifying reference gene primers. Repertoires were generated with immunoSEQ multiplex PCR, while TCRdb's copy carries only in-frame clones and drops some. V, J and clone size are taken as reported in that table, and D and trimming were inferred from the DNA itself. The sample carries just under 70,000 clones, 80% to 90% recorded once. V is TRBV7-9 and J is TRBJ1-6; TRBD1 matches 7 bases. The receptor comes from a man aged 25-45 years with acute or convalescent COVID-19. The source material was peripheral blood. CDR3 region: CASSLKGGGDSPLHF. DNA of the CDR3: TGTGCCAGCAGCTTAAAAGGGGGCGGCGATTCACCCCTCCACTTT.